The 15 T cell receptor beta chains in this list originate from one sample, sequenced in a study of T cell clones after liver transplantation. The assay was immunoSEQ multiplex PCR, and TCRdb's table has in-frame clones only and misses some. Here the sample spans about 51,000 clones, 86% being singletons. The specimen comprised CD8+ T cells from blood, sampled 12 months after liver transplant. These receptor sequences come from a human patient who received a liver transplant. These T cells may partly come from the graft donor.

The V call is TRBV5-6, the J call TRBJ2-1; 8 nucleotides agree with TRBD2. CDR1 and CDR2 from the germline V gene are SGHDT and YYEEEE. The CDR3 extends over 15 amino acids. The V segment lost 5 bases and the J segment 6 bases; nucleotides outside the gene matches: 10. The CDR3 reads CASSFYSGTSNEQFF. CDR3 DNA sequence: TGTGCCAGCAGTTTCTATAGCGGGACTAGCAATGAGCAGTTCTTC.

The genes are TRBV7-3 and TRBJ2-2, with 8 bases matching TRBD1. The germline gives CDR1 SGHTA, CDR2 FQGTGA. Losses at the gene ends were 2 bases for V and 6 bases for J; bases not matched to a gene: 11. The CDR3 extends over 17 amino acids. The CDR3 here is CASSLGAGTGFAGELFF. Here the CDR3 DNA reads TGTGCCAGCAGCTTAGGGGCCGGGACAGGCTTCGCCGGGGAGCTGTTTTTT.

The genes are TRBV21-1 and TRBJ2-7; no check of the table's D call, TRBD1, against the DNA was made. TRBV21-1 is described as a pseudogene. The CDR3 extends over 16 amino acids. The DNA of the CDR3 is TGTGCCAGCAGGAAAACCCGGACAGGGGTTGTGCACGAGCAGTACTTC. The encoded protein is CASRKTRTGVVHEQYF.

This chain connects TRBV27 to TRBJ2-7; 12 positions agree with TRBD2. V gave up 0 bases and J gave up 4 bases; unmatched junction bases: 1. CDR3 length equals 15 residues. Germline V gives CDR1 MNHEY, CDR2 SMNVEV (reference sequence). This chain's CDR3 is CASSLSGTSGYEQYF. CDR3 DNA: TGTGCCAGCAGTTTATCCGGGACTAGCGGGTACGAGCAGTACTTC.

The chain is built from TRBV28 and TRBJ2-1, with a possible D match to TRBD1 (5 bases). CDR3 length: 12 residues. Germline-derived CDR1 and CDR2 are MDHEN and SYDVKM. V was pared by 3 bases and J by 7 bases, with 7 bases between. The CDR3 coding sequence is TGTGCCAGCAGTTTTTCAGGGAATGAGCAGTTCTTC. Amino acids: CASSFSGNEQFF.

The CDR3 DNA reads as TGTGCAAGTCGCTTATCGGGCTGCACAGATACGCAGTATTTT. Protein: CASRLSGCTDTQYF. The chain recombines TRBV12-2 with TRBJ2-3. TRBV12-2 is a pseudogene. CDR3 size: 14 residues.

The rearrangement joins TRBV6-1 to TRBJ2-7, with D perhaps assigned TRBD1 or TRBD2 (6 bases each). Germline CDR1 is MNHNS and CDR2 is SASEGT. V lost 8 bases to trimming and J lost 1 base, with 9 bases between them. The CDR3 has 12 amino acids. The CDR3 spells CASQGRSYEQYF. DNA of the CDR3: TGTGCCAGCCAGGGGAGGTCCTACGAGCAGTACTTC.

The V and J genes are TRBV28 and TRBJ2-7, with D maybe TRBD2 (5 bases). V was clipped by 5 bases and J by 4 bases, with 9 bases between them. Germline V gene lookup returns CDR1 MDHEN and CDR2 SYDVKM. The CDR3 spans 12 residues. The CDR3 coding sequence is TGTGCCAGCAGTACCGGGGAATACGAGCAGTACTTC. Translating gives CASSTGEYEQYF.

The chain combines TRBV2 with TRBJ2-7; maybe TRBD2 (6 bases). Trimming stripped 5 bases from V and 5 bases from J, with 16 bases between. This CDR3 region has 14 residues. The V gene's germline CDR1 is SNHLY and CDR2 FYNNEI. The CDR3 loop is CASSRGTLPNEQYF. CDR3 DNA sequence: TGTGCCAGCAGTCGGGGGACCTTGCCTAACGAGCAGTACTTC. Variable domain in full (rest from reference TRBV2 and TRBJ2-7): EPEVTQTPSHQVTQMGQEVILRCVPISNHLYFYWYRQILGQKVEFLVSFYNNEISEKSEIFDDQFSVERPDGSNFTLKIRSTKLEDSAMYFCASSRGTLPNEQYFGPGTRLTVT.

The genes are TRBV28 and TRBJ1-5; no definite D call. CDR3 length: 14 amino acids. Germline V gene lookup returns CDR1 MDHEN and CDR2 SYDVKM. The germline V and J ends were trimmed by 6 bases and 0 bases, with 9 bases remaining between them. The CDR3 DNA reads as TGTGCCAGCAGGATCACCCTTAGCAATCAGCCCCAGCATTTT. It codes for CASRITLSNQPQHF.

The V gene is TRBV27, the J gene TRBJ2-3; 8 positions agree with TRBD2. Germline CDR1 MNHEY, CDR2 SMNVEV (reference sequence). This CDR3 is 15 amino acids long. The junction had 11 bases not matched to a gene; V was cut back by 10 bases and J by 2 bases. As DNA, the CDR3 is TGTGCCACCCGGACTAGCAGAGATTTCACAGATACGCAGTATTTT. It is translated as CATRTSRDFTDTQYF.

The J gene is TRBJ1-2, the V gene TRBV27; D might be TRBD1 (6 bases). V dropped 0 bases and J dropped 0 bases, with 14 bases sitting between them. The CDR3 length is 17 residues. Germline-derived CDR1 and CDR2 are MNHEY and SMNVEV (reference sequence). For the CDR3, the DNA is TGTGCCAGCAGTTTATCGTTTACAGGGAGACCTAACTATGGCTACACCTTC. Translation: CASSLSFTGRPNYGYTF.

This sequence joins TRBV27 and TRBJ2-7, with 11 bases lining up with TRBD2. Germline values: CDR1 MNHEY, CDR2 SMNVEV (reference sequence). Unmatched junction bases numbered 4, after V lost 2 bases and J lost 4 bases. The length of the CDR3 is 15 residues. For the CDR3, the DNA is TGTGCCAGCAGTTTAGGGCTAGCGGGAGGATACGAGCAGTACTTC. It translates to CASSLGLAGGYEQYF.

About this clone: A junction boundary mismatches the germline segment, possibly from a read error. V gene TRBV5-6 combines with J gene TRBJ2-7; D is ambiguous. There are 12 residues in the CDR3. Germline V CDR1 and CDR2: SGHDT, YYEEEE. The CDR3 spells CASSTGSHEQYF. For the CDR3, the DNA is TGTGCCAGCAGCACTGGCTCCCACGAGCAGTACTTC.

This chain uses TRBV7-8 with TRBJ2-7; maybe TRBD1 (5 bases). Germline V CDR1 and CDR2: SGHVS, FQNEAQ. This CDR3 has 15 amino acids. V was shortened by 1 base and J by 1 base, with 11 bases between the two germline ends. CDR3 sequence: CASSLGGRVSYEQYF. In DNA form, the CDR3 reads TGTGCCAGCAGCTTAGGGGGCAGGGTATCCTACGAGCAGTACTTC.